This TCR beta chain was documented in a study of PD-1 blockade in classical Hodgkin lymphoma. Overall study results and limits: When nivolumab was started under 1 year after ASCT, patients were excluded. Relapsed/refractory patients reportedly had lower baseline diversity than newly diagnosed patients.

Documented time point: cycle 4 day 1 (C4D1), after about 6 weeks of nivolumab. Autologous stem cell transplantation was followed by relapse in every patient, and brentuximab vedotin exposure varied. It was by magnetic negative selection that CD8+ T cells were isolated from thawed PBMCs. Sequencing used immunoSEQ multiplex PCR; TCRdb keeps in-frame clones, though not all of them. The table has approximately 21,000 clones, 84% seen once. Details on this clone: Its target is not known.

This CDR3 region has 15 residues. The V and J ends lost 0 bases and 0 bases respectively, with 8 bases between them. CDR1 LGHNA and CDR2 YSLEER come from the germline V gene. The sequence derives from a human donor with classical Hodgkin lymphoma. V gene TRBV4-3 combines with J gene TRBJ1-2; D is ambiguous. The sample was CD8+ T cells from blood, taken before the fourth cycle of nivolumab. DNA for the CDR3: TGCGCCAGCAGCCAAGAGGTCGGCTCTAACTATGGCTACACCTTC. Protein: CASSQEVGSNYGYTF.